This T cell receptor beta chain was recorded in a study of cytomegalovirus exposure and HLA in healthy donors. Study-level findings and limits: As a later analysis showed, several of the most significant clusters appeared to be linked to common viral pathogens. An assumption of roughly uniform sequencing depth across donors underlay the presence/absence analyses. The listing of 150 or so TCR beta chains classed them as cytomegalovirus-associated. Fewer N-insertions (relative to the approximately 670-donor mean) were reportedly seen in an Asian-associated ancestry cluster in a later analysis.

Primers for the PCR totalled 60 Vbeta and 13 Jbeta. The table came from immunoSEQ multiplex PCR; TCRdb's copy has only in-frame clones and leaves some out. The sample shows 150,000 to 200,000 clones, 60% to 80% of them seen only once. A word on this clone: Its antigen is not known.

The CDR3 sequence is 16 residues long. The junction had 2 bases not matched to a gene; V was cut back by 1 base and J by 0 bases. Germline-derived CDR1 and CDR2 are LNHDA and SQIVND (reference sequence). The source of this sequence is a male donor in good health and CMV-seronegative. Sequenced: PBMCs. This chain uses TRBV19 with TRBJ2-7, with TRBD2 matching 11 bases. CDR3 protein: CASSIGSGRASYEQYF. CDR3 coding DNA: TGTGCCAGTAGTATAGGTAGCGGGAGGGCCTCCTACGAGCAGTACTTC.